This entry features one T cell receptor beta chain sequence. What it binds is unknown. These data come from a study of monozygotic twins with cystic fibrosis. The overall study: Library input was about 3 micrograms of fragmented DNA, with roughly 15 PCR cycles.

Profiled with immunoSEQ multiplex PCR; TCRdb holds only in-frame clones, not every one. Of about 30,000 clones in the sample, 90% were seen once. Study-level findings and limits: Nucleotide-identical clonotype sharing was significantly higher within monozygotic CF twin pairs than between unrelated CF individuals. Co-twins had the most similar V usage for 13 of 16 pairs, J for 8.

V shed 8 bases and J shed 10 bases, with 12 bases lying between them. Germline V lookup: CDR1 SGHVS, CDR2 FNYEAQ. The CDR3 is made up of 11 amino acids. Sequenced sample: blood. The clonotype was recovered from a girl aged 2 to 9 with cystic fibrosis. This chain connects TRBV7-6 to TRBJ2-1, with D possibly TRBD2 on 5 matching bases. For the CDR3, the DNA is TGTGCCAGCGGGCCTGGCGGGGAGCAGTTCTTC. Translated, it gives CASGPGGEQFF.